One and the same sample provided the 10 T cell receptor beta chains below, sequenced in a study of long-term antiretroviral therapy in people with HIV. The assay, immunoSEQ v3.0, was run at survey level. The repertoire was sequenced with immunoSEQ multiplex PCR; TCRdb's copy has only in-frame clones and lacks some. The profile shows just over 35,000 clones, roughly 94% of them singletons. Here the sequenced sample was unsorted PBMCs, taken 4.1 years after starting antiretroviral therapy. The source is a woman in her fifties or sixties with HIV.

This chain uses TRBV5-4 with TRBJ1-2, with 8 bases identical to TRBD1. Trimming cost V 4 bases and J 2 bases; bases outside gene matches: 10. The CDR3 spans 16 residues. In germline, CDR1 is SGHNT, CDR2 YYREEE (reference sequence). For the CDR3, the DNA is TGTGCCAGCAGCGGAGGGACAGGAGACTCCAACTATGGCTACACCTTC. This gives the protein CASSGGTGDSNYGYTF. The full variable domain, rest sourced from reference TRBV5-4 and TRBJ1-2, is ETGVTQSPTHLIKTRGQQVTLRCSSQSGHNTVSWYQQALGQGPQFIFQYYREEENGRGNFPPRFSGLQFPNYSSELNVNALELDDSALYLCASSGGTGDSNYGYTFGSGTRLTVV.

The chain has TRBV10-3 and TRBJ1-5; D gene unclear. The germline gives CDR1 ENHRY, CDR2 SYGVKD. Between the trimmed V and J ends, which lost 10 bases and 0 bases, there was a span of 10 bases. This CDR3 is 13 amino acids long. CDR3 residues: CASRENSNQPQHF. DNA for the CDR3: TGTGCCAGCCGAGAGAATAGCAATCAGCCCCAGCATTTT.

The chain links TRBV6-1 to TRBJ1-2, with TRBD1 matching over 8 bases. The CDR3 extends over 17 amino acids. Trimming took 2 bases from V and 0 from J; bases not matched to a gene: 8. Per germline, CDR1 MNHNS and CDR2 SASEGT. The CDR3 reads CASSETRGHGANYGYTF. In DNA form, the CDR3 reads TGTGCCAGCAGTGAAACCAGGGGGCACGGGGCTAACTATGGCTACACCTTC.

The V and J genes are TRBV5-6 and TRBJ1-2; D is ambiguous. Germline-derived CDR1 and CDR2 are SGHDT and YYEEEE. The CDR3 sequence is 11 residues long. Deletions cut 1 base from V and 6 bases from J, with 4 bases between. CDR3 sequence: CASSLSHGYTF. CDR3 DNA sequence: TGTGCCAGCAGCTTGTCCCATGGCTACACCTTC.

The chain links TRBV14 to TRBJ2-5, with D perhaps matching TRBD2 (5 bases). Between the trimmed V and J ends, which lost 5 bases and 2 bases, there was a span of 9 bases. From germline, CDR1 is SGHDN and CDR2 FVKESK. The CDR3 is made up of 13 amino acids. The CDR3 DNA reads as TGTGCCAGCAGCTTCCCGGGACAAGAGACCCAGTACTTC. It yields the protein CASSFPGQETQYF.

Written as DNA, the CDR3 is TGTGCCAGCGCCGGCAGCGGGGGGGCCATCAACGAGCAGTACTTC. It specifies CASAGSGGAINEQYF. This sequence joins TRBV5-5 and TRBJ2-7, with 10 bases identical to TRBD2. Trimming cost V 7 bases and J 5 bases; bases outside gene matches: 12. The CDR3 extends over 15 amino acids. The germline V gene encodes CDR1 SGHKS and CDR2 YYEKEE (reference sequence).

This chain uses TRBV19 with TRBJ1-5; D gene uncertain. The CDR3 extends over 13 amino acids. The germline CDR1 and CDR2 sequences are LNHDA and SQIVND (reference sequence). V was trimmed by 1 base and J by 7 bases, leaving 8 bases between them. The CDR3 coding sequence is TGTGCCAGTAGTATAGGGGTTTTCCAGCCCCAGCATTTT. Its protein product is CASSIGVFQPQHF.

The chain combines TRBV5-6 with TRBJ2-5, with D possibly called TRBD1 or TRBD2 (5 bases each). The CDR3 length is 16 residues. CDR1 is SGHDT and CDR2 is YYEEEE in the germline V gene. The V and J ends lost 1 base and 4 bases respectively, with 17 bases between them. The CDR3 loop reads CASSLSRQGRGETQYF. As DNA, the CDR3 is TGTGCCAGCAGCTTGAGTAGGCAGGGACGAGGAGAGACCCAGTACTTC.

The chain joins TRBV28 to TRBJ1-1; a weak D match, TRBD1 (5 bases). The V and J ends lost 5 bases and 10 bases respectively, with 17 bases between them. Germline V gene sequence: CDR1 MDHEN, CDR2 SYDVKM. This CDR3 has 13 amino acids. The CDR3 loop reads CASSIQAISGAFF. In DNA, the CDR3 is TGTGCCAGCAGTATACAGGCTATCTCGGGAGCTTTCTTT.

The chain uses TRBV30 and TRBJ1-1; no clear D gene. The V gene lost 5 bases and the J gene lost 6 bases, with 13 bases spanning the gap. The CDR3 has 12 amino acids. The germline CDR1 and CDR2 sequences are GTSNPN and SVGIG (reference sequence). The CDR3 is CAWYRVYPEAFF. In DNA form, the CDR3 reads TGTGCCTGGTATAGGGTATATCCTGAAGCTTTCTTT.